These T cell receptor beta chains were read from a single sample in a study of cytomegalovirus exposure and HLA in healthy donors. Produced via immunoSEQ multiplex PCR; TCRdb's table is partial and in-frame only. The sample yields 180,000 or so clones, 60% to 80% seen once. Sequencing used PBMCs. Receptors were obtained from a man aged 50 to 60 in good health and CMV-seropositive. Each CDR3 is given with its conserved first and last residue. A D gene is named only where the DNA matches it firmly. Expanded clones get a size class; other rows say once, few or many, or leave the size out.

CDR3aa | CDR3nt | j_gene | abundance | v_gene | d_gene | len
CASSVSGGGGDTQYF | TGCGCCAGCAGTGTTTCCGGGGGTGGTGGAGATACGCAGTATTTT | TRBJ2-3 | NA | TRBV10-2 | NA | 15
CSVTSGGPTDTQYF | TGCAGCGTTACTAGCGGGGGCCCTACAGATACGCAGTATTTT | TRBJ2-3 | NA | TRBV29-1 | TRBD2 | 14
CATSGLTKNTEAFF | TGTGCCACCTCCGGACTGACCAAGAACACTGAAGCTTTCTTT | TRBJ1-1 | NA | TRBV5-5 | NA | 14
CASSPGQTGNTIYF | TGCGCCAGCAGCCCGGGACAGACTGGAAACACCATATATTTT | TRBJ1-3 | NA | TRBV5-1 | TRBD1 | 14
CASSERRGPVTGELFF | TGTGCCAGCAGTGAGAGGAGGGGGCCGGTCACCGGGGAGCTGTTTTTT | TRBJ2-2 | NA | TRBV6-1 | NA | 16
CASYGTVAFHEQFF | TGTGCCAGCTATGGGACAGTCGCCTTCCATGAGCAGTTCTTC | TRBJ2-1 | NA | TRBV28 | TRBD1 | 14
CASRIPGNSPLHF | TGTGCCAGTAGAATACCAGGGAATTCACCCCTCCACTTT | TRBJ1-6 | NA | TRBV19 | NA | 13
CASSGRAGGTNTEAFF | TGTGCCAGCAGCGGAAGGGCTGGGGGGACGAACACTGAAGCTTTCTTT | TRBJ1-1 | NA | TRBV13 | NA | 16
CASSLSGGAGNSPLHF | TGTGCCAGCAGTTTATCGGGGGGCGCGGGTAATTCACCCCTCCACTTT | TRBJ1-6 | once | TRBV28 | NA | 16
CASSSGVSNQPQHF | TGTGCCAGCAGCTCGGGGGTTAGCAATCAGCCCCAGCATTTT | TRBJ1-5 | NA | TRBV7-2 | NA | 14
CASSLIPPGDTEAFF | TGTGCCAGCAGTTTAATTCCTCCGGGGGACACTGAAGCTTTCTTT | TRBJ1-1 | NA | TRBV27 | NA | 15
CASSPDRHGYTF | TGTGCCAGCAGTCCCGACAGACATGGCTACACCTTC | TRBJ1-2 | NA | TRBV27 | NA | 12
CASSQGGSKQFF | TGTGCCAGCAGCCAAGGAGGGTCTAAGCAGTTCTTC | TRBJ2-1 | NA | TRBV6-5 | NA | 12
CASSFASGGVNEQFF | TGTGCCAGCAGCTTTGCGAGCGGGGGGGTGAATGAGCAGTTCTTC | TRBJ2-1 | many | TRBV7-9 | TRBD2 | 15
CASSRTGTGGYEQYF | TGTGCCAGCAGTAGAACCGGGACAGGGGGATACGAGCAGTACTTC | TRBJ2-7 | NA | TRBV28 | TRBD1 | 15
CASSHSGDRYEQYF | TGTGCCAGCAGCCACAGCGGGGATCGGTACGAGCAGTACTTC | TRBJ2-7 | NA | TRBV7-2 | TRBD2 | 14
CAIMGTGATDTQYF | TGTGCCATCATGGGTACAGGGGCGACAGATACGCAGTATTTT | TRBJ2-3 | NA | TRBV10-3 | TRBD1 | 14
CASSHRQSPLHF | TGCGCCAGCAGCCACCGACAGTCTCCCCTCCACTTT | TRBJ1-6 | NA | TRBV4-1 | NA | 12
CASSLGTDHGEKLFF | TGCGCCAGCAGCTTGGGGACAGACCATGGTGAAAAACTGTTTTTT | TRBJ1-4 | NA | TRBV5-1 | NA | 15
CASSLGLAGAFRDEQYF | TGTGCCAGCAGTTTAGGACTAGCGGGGGCCTTTCGGGACGAGCAGTACTTC | TRBJ2-7 | NA | TRBV28 | TRBD2 | 17
CASSLDQVSYNSPLHF | TGTGCCAGCAGCTTAGATCAGGTCTCCTATAATTCACCCCTCCACTTT | TRBJ1-6 | once | TRBV11-2 | NA | 16
CASSQMDRGEEDTQYF | TGTGCCAGCAGCCAGATGGACCGGGGGGAAGAAGATACGCAGTATTTT | TRBJ2-3 | NA | TRBV16 | TRBD2 | 16
CASSLQGRHTEAFF | TGTGCCAGCAGCTTGCAGGGGCGGCACACTGAAGCTTTCTTT | TRBJ1-1 | NA | TRBV5-4 | NA | 14
CASKLPGTGQYF | TGTGCCAGCAAACTTCCGGGGACAGGGCAGTACTTC | TRBJ2-7 | NA | TRBV6-1 | TRBD1 | 12
CASSLTGGKNTEAFF | TGTGCCAGCAGCTTAACCGGCGGAAAGAACACTGAAGCTTTCTTT | TRBJ1-1 | NA | TRBV7-3 | NA | 15
CASSAGGDHNSPLHF | TGTGCCAGCAGTGCTGGAGGGGACCATAATTCACCCCTCCACTTT | TRBJ1-6 | NA | TRBV6-1 | NA | 15
CASRGGNGNSPLHF | TGTGCCAGTAGAGGGGGCAATGGTAATTCACCCCTCCACTTT | TRBJ1-6 | NA | TRBV28 | TRBD1 | 14
CASGTGVGSYTEAFF | TGTGCCAGTGGAACAGGGGTTGGTTCTTACACTGAAGCTTTCTTT | TRBJ1-1 | NA | TRBV19 | TRBD1 | 15
CASSDSSGGAGEQFF | TGTGCCAGCAGTGACTCTAGCGGGGGGGCTGGTGAGCAGTTCTTC | TRBJ2-1 | NA | TRBV6-4 | TRBD2 | 15
CASSVQLAGATPGTDTQYF | TGTGCCAGCAGTGTCCAACTAGCGGGGGCCACCCCTGGCACAGATACGCAGTATTTT | TRBJ2-3 | NA | TRBV27 | TRBD2 | 19
CASSGTPGAHPGNTIYF | TGTGCCAGCAGTGGAACGCCGGGAGCCCATCCTGGAAACACCATATATTTT | TRBJ1-3 | NA | TRBV6-1 | NA | 17
CASSGHFLSGKNIQYF | TGTGCCAGCAGCGGGCACTTTCTGTCGGGCAAAAACATTCAGTACTTC | TRBJ2-4 | NA | TRBV9 | NA | 16
CASIPSASTDTQYF | TGTGCCAGCATTCCTAGTGCTAGCACAGATACGCAGTATTTT | TRBJ2-3 | NA | TRBV6-1 | NA | 14
CASSQVGREQYF | TGCGCCAGCAGCCAAGTCGGCCGGGAGCAGTACTTC | TRBJ2-5 | few | TRBV4-1 | NA | 12
CASSLVPGQGNSPLHF | TGTGCCAGCAGCTTAGTACCGGGACAGGGAAATTCACCCCTCCACTTT | TRBJ1-6 | NA | TRBV7-8 | TRBD1 | 16
CASSLDEGGELFF | TGTGCCAGCAGCTTGGATGAGGGCGGGGAGCTGTTTTTT | TRBJ2-2 | few | TRBV5-5 | NA | 13
CASSDLNSPLHF | TGTGCCAGCAGTGACCTAAATTCACCCCTCCACTTT | TRBJ1-6 | NA | TRBV6-4 | NA | 12
CASSFPKLLLVGNQPQHF | TGTGCCAGCAGCTTCCCGAAACTGCTCCTAGTAGGCAATCAGCCCCAGCATTTT | TRBJ1-5 | once | TRBV5-8 | NA | 18
CASSPAGTGEAFF | TGTGCCAGCAGCCCGGCAGGGACAGGAGAAGCTTTCTTT | TRBJ1-1 | NA | TRBV6-5 | TRBD1 | 13
CASRTGQLNTEAFF | TGTGCCAGCAGGACGGGACAGTTGAACACTGAAGCTTTCTTT | TRBJ1-1 | NA | TRBV28 | TRBD1 | 14
CASSLTATNEKLFF | TGTGCCAGCAGTTTAACAGCAACTAATGAAAAACTGTTTTTT | TRBJ1-4 | NA | TRBV27 | NA | 14
CASSSGTGSGANVLTF | TGTGCCAGCAGCTCCGGGACAGGCTCTGGGGCCAACGTCCTGACTTTC | TRBJ2-6 | NA | TRBV5-4 | TRBD1 | 16
CASSPEFLRTDTQYF | TGTGCCAGCAGCCCCGAGTTTCTCCGCACAGATACGCAGTATTTT | TRBJ2-3 | NA | TRBV7-2 | NA | 15
CASSTRPPDYKNNEQFF | TGCGCCAGCAGCACCCGACCCCCGGACTACAAAAACAATGAGCAGTTCTTC | TRBJ2-1 | NA | TRBV5-1 | NA | 17
CASSSHNTRGNTEAFF | TGTGCCAGCAGTTCTCATAATACCAGGGGAAACACTGAAGCTTTCTTT | TRBJ1-1 | few | TRBV6-5 | NA | 16
CAWSVRGGGFSGNTIYF | TGTGCCTGGAGTGTACGCGGTGGAGGTTTCTCTGGAAACACCATATATTTT | TRBJ1-3 | NA | TRBV30 | NA | 17
CASSQGDIRNNYGYTF | TGCGCCAGCAGCCAAGGGGACATAAGGAATAACTATGGCTACACCTTC | TRBJ1-2 | few | TRBV4-1 | NA | 16
CASSWGTGAGNTIYF | TGTGCCAGCAGCTGGGGGACAGGAGCTGGAAACACCATATATTTT | TRBJ1-3 | NA | TRBV5-6 | TRBD1 | 15
CASSQDGIGGRDEQFF | TGCGCCAGCAGCCAAGACGGTATCGGGGGGAGGGATGAGCAGTTCTTC | TRBJ2-1 | NA | TRBV4-1 | TRBD2 | 16
CASSQDDSRVSGGDEQFF | TGCGCCAGCAGCCAAGATGACAGTCGAGTCTCGGGTGGGGATGAGCAGTTCTTC | TRBJ2-1 | once | TRBV4-3 | NA | 18
CASSAGGLNTEAFF | TGTGCCAGCAGTGCAGGGGGACTGAACACTGAAGCTTTCTTT | TRBJ1-1 | NA | TRBV2 | TRBD1 | 14
CASSSGIYNEQFF | TGTGCCAGCAGCTCGGGGATCTACAATGAGCAGTTCTTC | TRBJ2-1 | once | TRBV7-2 | NA | 13
CASSLDRVYGYTF | TGTGCCAGCAGCTTGGACAGGGTCTATGGCTACACCTTC | TRBJ1-2 | NA | TRBV5-8 | NA | 13
CASSDSVEYF | TGTGCCAGCAGTGATAGCGTCGAGTACTTC | TRBJ2-5 | NA | TRBV6-1 | NA | 10
CASSLIQGALGNQPQHF | TGTGCCAGCAGCTTAATCCAGGGGGCGTTGGGCAATCAGCCCCAGCATTTT | TRBJ1-5 | NA | TRBV7-3 | TRBD1 | 17
CASSQRTGASSTF | TGTGCCAGCAGCCAGAGGACAGGAGCCTCCTCCACCTTC | TRBJ1-2 | few | TRBV11-2 | TRBD1 | 13
CARRRGLAKNIQYF | TGCGCCAGAAGAAGGGGCCTAGCCAAAAACATTCAGTACTTC | TRBJ2-4 | NA | TRBV10-1 | NA | 14
CASSLSPAGRTEAFF | TGTGCCAGCAGTCTATCCCCGGCGGGGAGGACTGAAGCTTTCTTT | TRBJ1-1 | NA | TRBV6-6 | NA | 15
CASSAGSLRGVTQETQYF | TGTGCCAGCAGTGCGGGGTCTTTACGGGGGGTCACGCAAGAGACCCAGTACTTC | TRBJ2-5 | NA | TRBV2 | TRBD2 | 18
CASSEVRQGGTQYF | TGTGCCAGCAGTGAAGTAAGACAGGGGGGAACCCAGTACTTC | TRBJ2-5 | once | TRBV2 | TRBD1 | 14